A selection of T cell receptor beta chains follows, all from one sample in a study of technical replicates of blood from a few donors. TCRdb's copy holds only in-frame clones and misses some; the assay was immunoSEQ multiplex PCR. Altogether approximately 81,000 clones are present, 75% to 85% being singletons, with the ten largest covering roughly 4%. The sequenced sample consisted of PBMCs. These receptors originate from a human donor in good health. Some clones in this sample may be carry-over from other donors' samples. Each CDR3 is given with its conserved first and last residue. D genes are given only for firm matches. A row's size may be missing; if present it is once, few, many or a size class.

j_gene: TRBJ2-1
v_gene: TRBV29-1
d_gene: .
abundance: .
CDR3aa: CSVEAREGGPNEQFF
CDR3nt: TGCAGCGTTGAAGCTAGAGAGGGGGGGCCTAATGAGCAGTTCTTC

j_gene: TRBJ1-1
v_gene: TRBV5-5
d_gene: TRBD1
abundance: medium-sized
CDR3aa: CASSLNRGTEAFF
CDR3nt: TGTGCCAGCAGCTTGAACAGGGGGACTGAAGCTTTCTTT

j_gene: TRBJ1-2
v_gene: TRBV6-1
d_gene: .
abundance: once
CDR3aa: CASSEADRNYGYTF
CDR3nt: TGTGCCAGCAGTGAAGCGGACAGAAACTATGGCTACACCTTC

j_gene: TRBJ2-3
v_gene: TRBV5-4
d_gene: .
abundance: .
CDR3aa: CASSLGGPDFTDTQYF
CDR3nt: TGTGCCAGCAGCTTGGGGGGGCCCGACTTCACAGATACGCAGTATTTT

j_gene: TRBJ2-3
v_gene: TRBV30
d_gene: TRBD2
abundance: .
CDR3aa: CAWSNSGSQPTDTQYF
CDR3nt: TGTGCCTGGAGTAACAGCGGGAGTCAACCCACAGATACGCAGTATTTT

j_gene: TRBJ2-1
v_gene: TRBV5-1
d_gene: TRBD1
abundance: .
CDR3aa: CASSPALGQVGSNEQFF
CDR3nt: TGCGCCAGCAGCCCAGCTCTGGGACAGGTAGGGTCCAATGAGCAGTTCTTC

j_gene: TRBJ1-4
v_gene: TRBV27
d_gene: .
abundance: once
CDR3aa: CASSSTGREKLFF
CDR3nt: TGTGCCAGCAGTTCTACAGGGCGGGAAAAACTGTTTTTT

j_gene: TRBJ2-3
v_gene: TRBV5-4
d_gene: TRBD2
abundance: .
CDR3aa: CASSPQAGASTDTQYF
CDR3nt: TGTGCCAGCAGCCCCCAAGCGGGAGCGAGCACAGATACGCAGTATTTT

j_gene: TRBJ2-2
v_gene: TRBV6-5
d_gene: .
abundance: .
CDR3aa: CASSYTQGRELFF
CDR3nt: TGTGCCAGCAGTTACACACAGGGCAGGGAGCTGTTTTTT

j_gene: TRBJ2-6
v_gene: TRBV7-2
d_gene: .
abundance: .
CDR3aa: CASSPSLSGANVLTF
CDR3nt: TGTGCCAGCAGCCCGTCCCTCTCTGGGGCCAACGTCCTGACTTTC

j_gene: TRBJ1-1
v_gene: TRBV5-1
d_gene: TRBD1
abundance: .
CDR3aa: CASNNPGQGSNTEAFF
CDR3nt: TGCGCCAGCAACAATCCGGGACAGGGGTCGAACACTGAAGCTTTCTTT

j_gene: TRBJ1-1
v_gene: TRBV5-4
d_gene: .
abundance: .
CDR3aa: CASWKGVSGKTAMRTEAFF
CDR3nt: TGTGCCAGCTGGAAGGGTGTGTCCGGGAAGACCGCCATGAGGACTGAAGCTTTCTTT

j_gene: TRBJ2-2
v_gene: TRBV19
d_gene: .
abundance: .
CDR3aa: CASSTRQLNTGELFF
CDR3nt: TGTGCCAGTAGTACTCGACAGCTCAACACCGGGGAGCTGTTTTTT

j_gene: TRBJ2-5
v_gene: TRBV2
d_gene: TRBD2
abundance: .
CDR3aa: CASTPLAGPYQETQYF
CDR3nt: TGTGCCAGCACTCCGCTAGCGGGACCGTACCAAGAGACCCAGTACTTC

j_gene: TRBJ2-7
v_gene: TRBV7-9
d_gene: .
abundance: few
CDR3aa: CASSRGGVSYEQYF
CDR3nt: TGTGCCAGCAGCAGGGGTGGGGTGTCCTACGAGCAGTACTTC

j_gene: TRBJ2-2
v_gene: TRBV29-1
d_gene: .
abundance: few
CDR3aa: CSVPNNRGTNTGELFF
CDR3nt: TGCAGCGTCCCCAATAACCGAGGGACGAACACCGGGGAGCTGTTTTTT